This is a list of T cell receptor beta chains from one sample in a study of response to subunit inactivated influenza vaccine. TCRdb reprocessed the RT-PCR reads via MiXCR and lists one record per CDR3 protein. Of 710,000 or so distinct CDR3 sequences detected, less than 20% appear once; the ten largest clones hold around a tenth. The starting material was PBMCs from blood, obtained about 13 days after vaccination. The receptors come from a middle-aged man who received an inactivated influenza vaccine. The CDR3 runs from the conserved cysteine through the conserved F or W. The D gene is left open where the match is weak. Some rows have no size entry. The others give once, few or many, or a class for an expanded clone.

d_call,clone_size,v_call,j_call,cdr3_nt,cdr3_aa
NA,few,TRBV5-1,TRBJ1-5,TGCGCCAGCAGCAGATCGGAGGGCGAGCCCCAGCATTTT,CASSRSEGEPQHF
TRBD2,NA,TRBV20-1,TRBJ2-1,TGCAGTGCTAGAGATATACTAGCGGGAGAGCACAATGAGCAGTTCTTC,CSARDILAGEHNEQFF
NA,many,TRBV9,TRBJ2-2,TGTGCCAGCAGCGTCCGGGGAGGCACCGGGGAGCTGTTTTTT,CASSVRGGTGELFF
NA,few,TRBV6-1,TRBJ2-1,TGTGCCAGCAGAGAAGATAAAGGGTTTAGAACGCCCAATGAGCAGTTCTTC,CASREDKGFRTPNEQFF
NA,NA,TRBV12-3/TRBV12-4,TRBJ2-7,TGTGCCAGCAGTTTAGCGGTTATCCACGAGCAGTACTTC,CASSLAVIHEQYF
TRBD1,NA,TRBV25-1,TRBJ2-1,TGTGCCAGCACCGGAGACGTAGGGGGCCTCTACACTGAGCAGTTCTTC,CASTGDVGGLYTEQFF
NA,few,TRBV5-1,TRBJ2-5,TGCGCCAGCAGAGAGGTGAAGACCCAGTACTTC,CASREVKTQYF
NA,many,TRBV29-1,TRBJ2-2,TGCAGCACCAAGGGTAGCTCGGGAACGAACACCGGGGAGCTGTTTTTT,CSTKGSSGTNTGELFF
NA,NA,TRBV6-2/TRBV6-3,TRBJ2-2,TGTGCCAGCAGCCTACCCTCAGGGGTTGCCGGGGAGCTGTTTTTT,CASSLPSGVAGELFF
TRBD1,NA,TRBV12-3/TRBV12-4,TRBJ2-5,TGTGCCAGCCGTTCTCATGACAGGGCCCAAGAGACCCAGTACTTC,CASRSHDRAQETQYF
NA,few,TRBV5-1,TRBJ1-1,TGCGCCAGCAGCAAAGAACCGGGGACGAACACTGAAGCTTTCTTT,CASSKEPGTNTEAFF
TRBD2,NA,TRBV4-3,TRBJ2-3,TGCGCCAGCAGCAAGACCGCGACTAGCGGAAGCACAGATACGCAGTATTTT,CASSKTATSGSTDTQYF
TRBD1,NA,TRBV4-2,TRBJ1-1,TGTGCCAGCAGCCAAGATCGACAGGGTTATAATGAAGCTTTCTTT,CASSQDRQGYNEAFF
NA,many,TRBV5-1,TRBJ2-7,TGCGCCAGTATGTCGGGGGGCCACAATCCCGAGCAGTACTTC,CASMSGGHNPEQYF
NA,few,TRBV28,TRBJ2-7,TGTGCCAGCACCCCTGGACGGAACTACGAGCAGTACTTC,CASTPGRNYEQYF
NA,few,TRBV4-2,TRBJ2-2,TGTGCCAGCAGCGAGAGTGGGGGCGCGAACACCGGGGAGCTGTTTTTT,CASSESGGANTGELFF
NA,few,TRBV5-1,TRBJ2-5,TGCGCCAGCAGCTTAGCGGCAGGGAAACAAGAGACCCAGTACTTC,CASSLAAGKQETQYF
NA,few,TRBV24-1,TRBJ1-1,TGTGCCACCAGTGGGCGGGGCGGGGAGAACACTGAAGCTTTCTTT,CATSGRGGENTEAFF
TRBD1,few,TRBV6-1,TRBJ2-1,TGTGCCAGCAAAACCGGGACAGACAATGAGCAGTTCTTC,CASKTGTDNEQFF
TRBD1,few,TRBV24-1,TRBJ2-5,TGTGCCACCAGTGATTTCCTCGGGACAGGGGCCAACCAAGAGACCCAGTACTTC,CATSDFLGTGANQETQYF
TRBD2,NA,TRBV30,TRBJ2-7,TGTGCCTGGAGTCCGGGAGCCGGGAGGATATACGAGCAGTACTTC,CAWSPGAGRIYEQYF
TRBD1,many,TRBV2,TRBJ1-2,TGTGCCAGCAGTGTACAGGGGGCGAAGTATGGCTACACCTTC,CASSVQGAKYGYTF
TRBD1,many,TRBV12-3/TRBV12-4,TRBJ1-5,TGTGCCAGCAGTTTATCAGGGGGCTGGCAGCCCCAGCATTTT,CASSLSGGWQPQHF
NA,few,TRBV12-3/TRBV12-4,TRBJ2-3,TGTGCCAGCAGCCCGACAGATACCACAGATACGCAGTATTTT,CASSPTDTTDTQYF
TRBD1,NA,TRBV7-8,TRBJ1-6,TGTGCCAGCAGCCCGGGGACAGCGGAATCACCCCTCCACTTT,CASSPGTAESPLHF
TRBD1,NA,TRBV20-1,TRBJ2-1,TGCAGTGCTAGAGACCGACAGGGGCGGCATGAGCAGTTCTTC,CSARDRQGRHEQFF
NA,few,TRBV5-1,TRBJ2-2,TGCGCCAGCAATTGGGAGGCCGGGGAGCTGTTTTTT,CASNWEAGELFF
NA,few,TRBV7-2,TRBJ2-7,TGTGCCAGCAGCCAAGGACAAAGGGCCTACGAGCAGTACTTC,CASSQGQRAYEQYF
NA,many,TRBV6-5,TRBJ2-2,TGTGCCAGCAGTTACTCGATCTCGACAACTAACACCGGGGAGCTGTTTTTT,CASSYSISTTNTGELFF
NA,few,TRBV13,TRBJ1-1,TGTGCCAGCAGCTTTCCCTTGAACACTGAAGCTTTCTTT,CASSFPLNTEAFF
NA,few,TRBV20-1,TRBJ2-5,TGCAGTGCTACTGCATTACAGGAAGAGACCCAGTACTTC,CSATALQEETQYF
TRBD1,NA,TRBV20-1,TRBJ2-7,TGCAGTGCGAAAACAGGGGGCGAGCAGTACTTC,CSAKTGGEQYF
NA,many,TRBV18,TRBJ2-5,TGTGCCAGCTCACCAAGTAACGGTGGAGAGACCCAGTACTTC,CASSPSNGGETQYF
NA,few,TRBV30,TRBJ2-5,TGTGCCTGGAGTGTGGGCAGCGCGATGCAAGAGACCCAGTACTTC,CAWSVGSAMQETQYF
NA,NA,TRBV5-1,TRBJ1-1,TGCGCCAGCAGCTTGTTGTCAGAGAACACTGAAGCTTTCTTT,CASSLLSENTEAFF
TRBD1,few,TRBV20-1,TRBJ2-5,TGCAGTGCTAGGCCCCCCGACAGGGTGGGGGAGACCCAGTACTTC,CSARPPDRVGETQYF
NA,few,TRBV30,TRBJ2-5,TGTGCCTGGAGTGAAGGCAGCCCAGAGACCCAGTACTTC,CAWSEGSPETQYF
NA,NA,TRBV5-1,TRBJ1-2,TGCGCCAGCAGCTTCAACAGTCCAAACTATGGCTACACCTTC,CASSFNSPNYGYTF
TRBD1,few,TRBV12-3/TRBV12-4,TRBJ1-4,TGTGCCAGCAGTGCCCAGGGGACAGGTATTGAAAAACTGTTTTTT,CASSAQGTGIEKLFF
TRBD1,NA,TRBV6-2/TRBV6-3,TRBJ2-1,TGTGCCAGCAGTACCCGGACAGGGGACTCCACGATGAAGCAGTTCTTC,CASSTRTGDSTMKQFF
NA,NA,TRBV15,TRBJ2-7,TGTGCCACCAGCGATCCACCCAACTTAGAGCAGTACTTC,CATSDPPNLEQYF
TRBD2,NA,TRBV24-1,TRBJ2-1,TGTGCCACCAGTGCTCGTAGCGGGAGGGCCGGCGAGCAGTTCTTC,CATSARSGRAGEQFF
NA,few,TRBV10-3,TRBJ2-7,TGTGCCATCAGTGAACGGACAGAGACGAACTACGAGCAGTACTTC,CAISERTETNYEQYF
NA,few,TRBV4-1,TRBJ2-3,TGCGCCAGCAGTCAGGGACGGCCCGGCACAGATACGCAGTATTTT,CASSQGRPGTDTQYF
TRBD2,NA,TRBV3-1,TRBJ2-1,TGTGCCAGCAGCCATCCGGGACTAGCGGCTTACAATGAGCAGTTCTTC,CASSHPGLAAYNEQFF
NA,NA,TRBV5-5,TRBJ1-2,TGTGCCAGCAGCTCTCGGACCTTTAACTATGGCTACACCTTC,CASSSRTFNYGYTF
NA,few,TRBV4-3,TRBJ1-2,TGCGCCAGCAGCCAAGACTCAGGGGCCCTTCACACCTTC,CASSQDSGALHTF
NA,few,TRBV6-5,TRBJ2-7,TGTGCCAGCGGAGGGATTGGCTACGAGCAGTACTTC,CASGGIGYEQYF
NA,few,TRBV29-1,TRBJ1-4,TGCAGCGTTGGTGGCAGGGGTGGCGAAAAACTGTTTTTT,CSVGGRGGEKLFF
NA,NA,TRBV2,TRBJ2-3,TGTGCCAGCAGTGTGTTAGCGGTCCGATCGGCAGATACGCAGTATTTT,CASSVLAVRSADTQYF